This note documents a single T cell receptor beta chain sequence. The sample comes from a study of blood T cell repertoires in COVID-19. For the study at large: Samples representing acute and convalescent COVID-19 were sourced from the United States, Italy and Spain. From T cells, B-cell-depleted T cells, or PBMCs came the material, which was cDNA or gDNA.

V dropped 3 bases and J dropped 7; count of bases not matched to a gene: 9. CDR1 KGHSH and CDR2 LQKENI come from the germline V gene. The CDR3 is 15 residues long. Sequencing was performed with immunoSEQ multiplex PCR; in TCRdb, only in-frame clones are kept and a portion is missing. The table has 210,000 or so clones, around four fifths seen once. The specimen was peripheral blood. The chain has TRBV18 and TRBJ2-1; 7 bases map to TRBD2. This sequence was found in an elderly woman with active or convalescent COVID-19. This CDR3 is CASSPLAGERNEQFF. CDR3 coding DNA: TGTGCCAGCTCACCGCTTGCGGGAGAAAGGAATGAGCAGTTCTTC. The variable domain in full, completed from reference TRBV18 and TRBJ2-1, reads NAGVMQNPRHLVRRRGQEARLRCSPMKGHSHVYWYRQLPEEGLKFMVYLQKENIIDESGMPKERFSAEFPKEGPSILRIQQVVRGDSAAYFCASSPLAGERNEQFFGPGTRLTVL.